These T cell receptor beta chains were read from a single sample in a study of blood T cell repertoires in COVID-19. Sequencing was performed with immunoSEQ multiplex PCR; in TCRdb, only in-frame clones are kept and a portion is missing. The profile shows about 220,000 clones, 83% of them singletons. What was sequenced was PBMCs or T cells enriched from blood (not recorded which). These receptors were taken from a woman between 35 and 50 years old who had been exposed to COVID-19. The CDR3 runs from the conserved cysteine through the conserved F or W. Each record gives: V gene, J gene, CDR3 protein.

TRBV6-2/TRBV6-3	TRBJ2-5	CASSSPVEGGETQYF
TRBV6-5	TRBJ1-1	CASSLTGMGTEAFF
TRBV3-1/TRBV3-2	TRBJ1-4	CASRDLNGNAGEKLFF
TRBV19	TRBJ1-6	CAASGGRNSPLHF
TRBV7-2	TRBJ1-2	CASSLDGTGRNGYTF
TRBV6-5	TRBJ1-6	CASSFADREGSPLHF
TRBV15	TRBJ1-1	CATSRQGSDTEAFF
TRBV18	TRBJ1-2	CASSPPLADGYGYTF
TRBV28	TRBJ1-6	CASTLQRGVGNSPLHF
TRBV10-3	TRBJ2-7	CAISETRVDEQYF
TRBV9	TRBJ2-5	CASSVGGEETQYF
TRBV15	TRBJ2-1	CATSRERGLASNEQFF
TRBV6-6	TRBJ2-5	CASSTDRAQETQYF
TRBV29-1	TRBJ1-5	CSVGQGPNQPQHF
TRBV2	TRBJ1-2	CASSIGQGAAGYTF
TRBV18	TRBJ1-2	CASSPFAVRANYGYTF
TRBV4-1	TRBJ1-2	CASSQESGGPANYGYTF
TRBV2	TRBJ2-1	CASSDSPVLAGADNEQFF
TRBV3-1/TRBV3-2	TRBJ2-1	CASSRLGYEQFF
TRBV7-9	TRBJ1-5	CASSLDSGGNQPQHF
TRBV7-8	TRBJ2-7	CASRETSGGYEQYF
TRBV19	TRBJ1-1	CASRAGAYTEAFF
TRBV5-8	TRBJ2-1	CASSQPGTSGGPYNEQFF
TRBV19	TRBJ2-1	CASSIQAGAVSEQFF
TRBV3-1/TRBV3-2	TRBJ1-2	CASSQGGQRGGYTF
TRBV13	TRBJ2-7	CASSLGVQVYEQYF
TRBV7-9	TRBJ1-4	CASSVGQDNEKLFF
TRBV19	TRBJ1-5	CASSIGRADYSNQPQHF
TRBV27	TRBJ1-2	CASSLSGRALTGIYGYTF
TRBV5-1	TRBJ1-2	CASSANRGANYGYTF
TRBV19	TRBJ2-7	CASSIGTGAVYEQYF
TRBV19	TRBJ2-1	CASKGVTSYNEQFF
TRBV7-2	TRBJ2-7	CASSLPDRAGEQYF
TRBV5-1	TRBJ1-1	CASSITGGEGTEAFF
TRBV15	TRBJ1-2	CATSAGPQGYQLGYTF
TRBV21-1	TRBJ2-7	CASSKPPVCLAGDYEQYF
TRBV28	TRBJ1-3	CASSQSPGTGGSGNTIYF
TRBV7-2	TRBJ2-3	CASSSLAGASTDTQYF
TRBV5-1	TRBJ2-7	CASAKGTDSYEQYF
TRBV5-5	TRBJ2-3	CASSSGTGADTQYF
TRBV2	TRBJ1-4	CASSEGQKNNEKLFF
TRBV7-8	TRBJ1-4	CASSLGAGGAEKLFF
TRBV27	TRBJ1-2	CASSRQGAGYGYTF
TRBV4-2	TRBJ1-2	CASSHGSGGVMDGYTF
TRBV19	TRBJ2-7	CASSGQGNPRDEQYF
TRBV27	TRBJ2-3	CASSLGQGARGTQYF
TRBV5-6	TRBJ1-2	CASSLAEPGIRGYTF
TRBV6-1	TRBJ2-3	CASSEALTPGVDTQYF
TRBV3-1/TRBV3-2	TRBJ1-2	CASSQGAVRGYTF